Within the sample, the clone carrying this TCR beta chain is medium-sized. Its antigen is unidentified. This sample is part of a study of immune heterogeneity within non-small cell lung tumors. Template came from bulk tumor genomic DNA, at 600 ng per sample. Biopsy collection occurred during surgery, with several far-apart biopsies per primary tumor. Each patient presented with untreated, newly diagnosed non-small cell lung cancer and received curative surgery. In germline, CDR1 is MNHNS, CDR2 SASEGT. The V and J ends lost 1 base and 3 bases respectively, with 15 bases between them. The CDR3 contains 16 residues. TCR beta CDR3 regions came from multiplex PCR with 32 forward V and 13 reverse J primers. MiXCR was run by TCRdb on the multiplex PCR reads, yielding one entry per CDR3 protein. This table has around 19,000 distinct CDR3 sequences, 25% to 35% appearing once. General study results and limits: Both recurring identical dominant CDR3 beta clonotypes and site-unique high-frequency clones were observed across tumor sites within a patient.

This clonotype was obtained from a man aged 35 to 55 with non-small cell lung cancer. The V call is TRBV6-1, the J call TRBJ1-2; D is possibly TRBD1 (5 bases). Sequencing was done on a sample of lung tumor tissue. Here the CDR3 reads CASSEGWGAFDYGYTF. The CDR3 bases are TGTGCCAGCAGTGAAGGGTGGGGCGCATTCGACTATGGCTACACCTTC.